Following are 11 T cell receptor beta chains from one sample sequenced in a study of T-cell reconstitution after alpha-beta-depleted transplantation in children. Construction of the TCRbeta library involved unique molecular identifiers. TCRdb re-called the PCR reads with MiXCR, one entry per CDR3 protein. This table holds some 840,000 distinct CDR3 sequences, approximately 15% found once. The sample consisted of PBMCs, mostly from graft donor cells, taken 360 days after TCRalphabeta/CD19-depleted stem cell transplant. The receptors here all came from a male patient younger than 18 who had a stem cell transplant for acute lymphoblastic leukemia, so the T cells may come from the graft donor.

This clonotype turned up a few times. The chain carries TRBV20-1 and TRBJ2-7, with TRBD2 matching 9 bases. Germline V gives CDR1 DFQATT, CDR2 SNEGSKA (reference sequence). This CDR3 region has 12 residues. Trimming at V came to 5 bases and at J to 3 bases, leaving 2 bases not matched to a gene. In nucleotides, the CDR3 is TGCAGTGCTGTAGCGGGAGTCTACGAGCAGTACTTC. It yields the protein CSAVAGVYEQYF.

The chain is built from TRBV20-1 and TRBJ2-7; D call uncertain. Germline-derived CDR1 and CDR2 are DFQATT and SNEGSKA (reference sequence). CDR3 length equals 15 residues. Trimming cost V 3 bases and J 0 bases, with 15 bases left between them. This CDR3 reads CSASFPRRSSYEQYF. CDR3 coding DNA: TGCAGTGCTAGTTTTCCCAGAAGGAGCTCCTACGAGCAGTACTTC.

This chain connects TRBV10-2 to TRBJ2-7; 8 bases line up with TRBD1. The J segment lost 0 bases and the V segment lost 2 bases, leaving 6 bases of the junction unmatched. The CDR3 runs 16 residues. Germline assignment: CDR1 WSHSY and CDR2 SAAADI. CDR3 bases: TGCGCCAGCAGTGAGGGCCAGGGGGCCCGCTCCTACGAGCAGTACTTC. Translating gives CASSEGQGARSYEQYF.

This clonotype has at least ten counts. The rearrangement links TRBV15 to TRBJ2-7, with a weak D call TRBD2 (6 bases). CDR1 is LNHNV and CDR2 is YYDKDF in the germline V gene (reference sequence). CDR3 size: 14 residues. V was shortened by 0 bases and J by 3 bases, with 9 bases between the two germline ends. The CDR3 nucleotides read TGTGCCACCAGCAGAGATCGGGAGTACTACGAGCAGTACTTC. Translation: CATSRDREYYEQYF. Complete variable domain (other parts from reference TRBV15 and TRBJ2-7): DAMVIQNPRYQVTQFGKPVTLSCSQTLNHNVMYWYQQKSSQAPKLLFHYYDKDFNNEADTPDNFQSRRPNTSFCFLDIRSPGLGDTAMYLCATSRDREYYEQYFGPGTRLTVT.

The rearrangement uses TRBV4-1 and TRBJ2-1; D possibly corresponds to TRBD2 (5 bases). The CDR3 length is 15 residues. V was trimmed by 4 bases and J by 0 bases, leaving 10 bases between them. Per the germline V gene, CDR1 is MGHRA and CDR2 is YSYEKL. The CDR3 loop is CASSPSWSSYNEQFF. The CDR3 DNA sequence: TGCGCCAGCAGCCCTAGCTGGAGCTCCTACAATGAGCAGTTCTTC.

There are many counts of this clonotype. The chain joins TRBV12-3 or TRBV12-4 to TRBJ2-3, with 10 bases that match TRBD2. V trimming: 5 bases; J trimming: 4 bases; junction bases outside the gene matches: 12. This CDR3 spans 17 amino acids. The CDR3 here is CASSPGGLAGVPDTQYF. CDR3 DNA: TGTGCCAGCAGTCCAGGAGGGCTAGCGGGAGTCCCAGATACGCAGTATTTT.

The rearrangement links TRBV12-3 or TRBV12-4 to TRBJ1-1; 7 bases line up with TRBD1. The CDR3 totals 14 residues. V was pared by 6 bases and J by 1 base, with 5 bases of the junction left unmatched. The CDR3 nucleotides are TGTGCCAGCAGACAGGACAGGCGGAACACTGAAGCTTTCTTT. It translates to CASRQDRRNTEAFF.

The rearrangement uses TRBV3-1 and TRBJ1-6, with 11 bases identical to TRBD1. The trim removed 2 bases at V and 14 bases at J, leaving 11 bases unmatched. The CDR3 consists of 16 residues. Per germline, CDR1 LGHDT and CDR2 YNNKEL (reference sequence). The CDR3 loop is CASSQPGGTGGRALHF. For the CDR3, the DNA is TGTGCCAGCAGCCAACCCGGAGGGACAGGGGGTAGAGCCCTCCACTTT.

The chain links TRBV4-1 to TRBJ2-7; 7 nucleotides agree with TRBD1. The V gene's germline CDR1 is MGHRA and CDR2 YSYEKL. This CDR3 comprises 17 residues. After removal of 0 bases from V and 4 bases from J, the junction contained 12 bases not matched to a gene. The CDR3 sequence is CASSQDRARGNFYEQYF. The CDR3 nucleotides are TGCGCCAGCAGCCAAGATAGAGCCAGGGGGAATTTTTACGAGCAGTACTTC.

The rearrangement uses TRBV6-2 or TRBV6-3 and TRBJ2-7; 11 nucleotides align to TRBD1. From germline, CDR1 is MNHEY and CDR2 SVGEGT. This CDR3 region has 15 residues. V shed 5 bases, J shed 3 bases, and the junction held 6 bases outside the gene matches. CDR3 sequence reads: CASSKTGTGGYEQYF. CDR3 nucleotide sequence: TGTGCCAGCAGTAAAACCGGGACAGGGGGCTACGAGCAGTACTTC.

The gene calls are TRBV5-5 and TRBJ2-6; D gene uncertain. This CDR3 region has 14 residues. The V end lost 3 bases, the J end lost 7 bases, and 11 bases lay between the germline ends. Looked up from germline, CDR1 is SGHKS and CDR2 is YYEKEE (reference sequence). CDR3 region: CASSSPPAANVLTF. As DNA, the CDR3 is TGTGCCAGCAGCTCCCCCCCAGCAGCCAACGTCCTGACTTTC.